The T cell receptor (beta chain) under discussion was sequenced for a study of OX40 agonist ivuxolimab in advanced cancers. Overall study findings and caveats: CD8+ T cells averaged more expanded clones than CD4+. At 0.1 to 3.0 mg/kg, clonal expansion of CD4+ and CD8+ blood T cells had occurred by week 6. The study found among the lowest clonal expansion in partial responders at 0.1-3.0 mg/kg.

V was pared by 5 bases and J by 8 bases, with 21 bases between. CDR3 length: 15 residues. Germline-derived CDR1 and CDR2 are SGHTA and FQGNSA. Exclusion of a patient followed from autoimmune disease history or systemic immunosuppression. Turning to this clone: Its antigen is unidentified.

Data came from immunoSEQ multiplex PCR; TCRdb stores just in-frame clones and leaves some out. Counted here are 45,000 to 65,000 clones, 75% to 90% occurring once; the ten biggest clones make up more than 1.5%. The chain couples TRBV7-2 to TRBJ1-2, with D possibly matching TRBD1 (6 bases). The receptor was isolated from an adult with an advanced solid tumor such as melanoma, head and neck, liver or kidney cancer. Specimen: CD4+ or CD8+ T cells sorted from blood, collected in a trial of the OX40 agonist ivuxolimab. This chain's CDR3 is CASSPTGTRVGGYTF. The CDR3 region has the DNA TGTGCCAGCAGCCCCACCGGGACACGGGTAGGGGGCTACACCTTC.